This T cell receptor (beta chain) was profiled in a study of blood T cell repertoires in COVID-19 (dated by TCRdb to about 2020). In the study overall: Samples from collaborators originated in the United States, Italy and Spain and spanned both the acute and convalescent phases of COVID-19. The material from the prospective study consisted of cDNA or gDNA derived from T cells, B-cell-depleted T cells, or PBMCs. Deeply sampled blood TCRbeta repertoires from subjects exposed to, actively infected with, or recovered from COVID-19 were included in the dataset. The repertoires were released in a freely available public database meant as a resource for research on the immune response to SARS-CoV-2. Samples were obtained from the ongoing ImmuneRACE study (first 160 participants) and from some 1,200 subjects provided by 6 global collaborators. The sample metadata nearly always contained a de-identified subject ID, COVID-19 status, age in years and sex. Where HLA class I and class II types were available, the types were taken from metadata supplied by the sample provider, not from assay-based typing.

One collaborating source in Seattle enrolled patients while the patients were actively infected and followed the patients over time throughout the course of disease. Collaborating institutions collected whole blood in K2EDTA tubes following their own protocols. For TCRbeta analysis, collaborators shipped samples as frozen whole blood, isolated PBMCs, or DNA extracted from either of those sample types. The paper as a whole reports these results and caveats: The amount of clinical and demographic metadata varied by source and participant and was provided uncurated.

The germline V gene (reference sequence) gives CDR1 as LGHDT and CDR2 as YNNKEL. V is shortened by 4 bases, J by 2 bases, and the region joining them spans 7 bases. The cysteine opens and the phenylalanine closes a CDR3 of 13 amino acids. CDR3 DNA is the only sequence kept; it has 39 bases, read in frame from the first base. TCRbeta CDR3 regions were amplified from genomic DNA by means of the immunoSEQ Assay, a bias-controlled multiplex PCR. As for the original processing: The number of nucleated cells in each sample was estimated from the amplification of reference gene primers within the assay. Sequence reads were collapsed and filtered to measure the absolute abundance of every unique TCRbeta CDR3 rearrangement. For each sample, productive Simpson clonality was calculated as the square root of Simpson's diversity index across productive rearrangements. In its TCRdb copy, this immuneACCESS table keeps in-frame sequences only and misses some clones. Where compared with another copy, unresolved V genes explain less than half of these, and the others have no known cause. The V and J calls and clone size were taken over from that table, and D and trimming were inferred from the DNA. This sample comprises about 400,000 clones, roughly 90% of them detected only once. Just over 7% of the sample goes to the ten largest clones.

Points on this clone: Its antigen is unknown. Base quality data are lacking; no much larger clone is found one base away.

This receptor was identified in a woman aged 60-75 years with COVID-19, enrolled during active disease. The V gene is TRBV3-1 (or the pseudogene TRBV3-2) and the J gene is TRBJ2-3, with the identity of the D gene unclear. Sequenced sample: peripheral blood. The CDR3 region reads CASSLENTDTQYF. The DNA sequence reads TGTGCCAGCAGCCTCGAGAACACAGATACGCAGTATTTT.